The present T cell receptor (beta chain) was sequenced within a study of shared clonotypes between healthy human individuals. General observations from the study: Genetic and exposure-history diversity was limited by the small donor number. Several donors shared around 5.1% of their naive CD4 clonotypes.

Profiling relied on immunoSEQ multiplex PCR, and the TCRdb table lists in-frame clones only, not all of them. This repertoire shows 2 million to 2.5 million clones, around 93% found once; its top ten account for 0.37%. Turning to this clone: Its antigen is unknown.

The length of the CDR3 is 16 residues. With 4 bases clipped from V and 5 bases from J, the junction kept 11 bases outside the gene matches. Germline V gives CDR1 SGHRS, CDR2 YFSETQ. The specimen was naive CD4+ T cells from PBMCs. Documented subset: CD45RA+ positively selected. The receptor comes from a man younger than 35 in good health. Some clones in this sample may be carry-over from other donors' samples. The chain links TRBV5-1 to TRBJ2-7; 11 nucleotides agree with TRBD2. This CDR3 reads CASSPITSGSNNEQYF. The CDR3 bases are TGCGCCAGCAGCCCCATTACTAGCGGGAGTAACAACGAGCAGTACTTC.